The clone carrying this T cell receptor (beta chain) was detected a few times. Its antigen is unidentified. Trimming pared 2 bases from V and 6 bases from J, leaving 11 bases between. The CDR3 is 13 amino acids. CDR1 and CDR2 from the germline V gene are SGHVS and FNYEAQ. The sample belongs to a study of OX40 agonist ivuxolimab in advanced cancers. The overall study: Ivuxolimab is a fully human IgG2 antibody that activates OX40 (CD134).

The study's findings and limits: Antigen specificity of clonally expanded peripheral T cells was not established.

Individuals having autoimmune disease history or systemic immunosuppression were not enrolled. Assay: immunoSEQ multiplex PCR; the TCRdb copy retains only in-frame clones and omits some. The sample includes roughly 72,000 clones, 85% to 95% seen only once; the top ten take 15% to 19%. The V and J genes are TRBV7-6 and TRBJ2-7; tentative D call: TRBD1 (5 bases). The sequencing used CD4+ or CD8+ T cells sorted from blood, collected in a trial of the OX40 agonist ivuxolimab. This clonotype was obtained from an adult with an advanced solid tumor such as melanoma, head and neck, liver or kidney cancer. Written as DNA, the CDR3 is TGTGCCAGCAGCTTATCCCCACAGGCCGAGCAGTACTTC. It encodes CASSLSPQAEQYF.